These T cell receptor beta chains were read from a single sample in a study of control samples from healthy donors and cancer patients. TCRdb keeps only in-frame clones here, not all; method: immunoSEQ multiplex PCR. This sample has approximately 90,000 clones, with approximately 84% found just once. Input material: PBMCs. The receptors shown here come from a man between 65 and 79 years old with lung cancer. Both conserved end residues are part of each CDR3. The order of the fields is clone size, J gene, V gene, D gene, CDR3 protein, CDR3 DNA. The D gene is left open where the match is weak. The size field is filled for only some rows; it gives once, few, many or a size class.

>.|TRBJ2-1|TRBV6-4|.
CASSDGGARPEQFF
TGTGCCAGCAGTGACGGGGGGGCCCGACCAGAGCAGTTCTTC
>few|TRBJ2-6|TRBV6-2/TRBV6-3|.
CASSSAGTISGANVLTF
TGTGCCAGCAGTTCTGCAGGGACCATCTCTGGGGCCAACGTCCTGACTTTC
>once|TRBJ1-2|TRBV7-9|.
CTSSLEGAAGGYTF
TGTACCAGCAGCTTAGAAGGGGCCGCTGGGGGCTACACCTTC
>.|TRBJ1-1|TRBV7-2|TRBD1
CASSLALQGPFF
TGTGCCAGCAGCTTAGCGCTACAGGGGCCTTTCTTT
>.|TRBJ2-3|TRBV5-1|TRBD1
CASRSTGGTDTQYF
TGCGCCAGCAGATCGACAGGGGGGACAGATACGCAGTATTTT
>few|TRBJ1-5|TRBV6-1|TRBD1
CASSAPGTGLNQPQHF
TGTGCCAGCAGTGCCCCGGGGACAGGGCTGAATCAGCCCCAGCATTTT
>once|TRBJ2-7|TRBV5-1|.
CASSREGGTYEQYF
TGCGCCAGCAGCAGGGAGGGGGGCACCTACGAGCAGTACTTC
>.|TRBJ1-1|TRBV5-1|TRBD1
CASNAGGPEAFF
TGCGCCAGCAACGCAGGGGGCCCTGAAGCTTTCTTT
>.|TRBJ1-2|TRBV5-1|.
CASSLTASYGYTF
TGCGCCAGCAGCCTAACTGCTAGCTATGGCTACACCTTC
>.|TRBJ1-1|TRBV5-1|.
CASSLDLGEAFF
TGCGCCAGCAGCTTGGATCTGGGTGAAGCTTTCTTT
>.|TRBJ2-7|TRBV7-2|TRBD2
CASSPRGGNSYEQYF
TGTGCCAGCAGCCCCCGGGGGGGGAATTCCTACGAGCAGTACTTC
>.|TRBJ2-7|TRBV2|TRBD2
CASSETSGGPEQYF
TGTGCCAGCAGTGAAACCAGCGGGGGGCCCGAGCAGTACTTC
>.|TRBJ1-2|TRBV20-1|.
CSASQYGYTF
TGCAGTGCTAGCCAGTATGGCTACACCTTC
>.|TRBJ2-5|TRBV19|.
CARRMGTQYF
TGTGCCAGGCGCATGGGGACCCAGTACTTC
>.|TRBJ2-6|TRBV27|.
CASTPYDRARVGGANVLTF
TGTGCCAGCACCCCTTATGATAGAGCCCGGGTTGGAGGGGCCAACGTCCTGACTTTC
>.|TRBJ1-1|TRBV27|.
CASRTGSGRTEAFF
TGTGCCAGCAGGACGGGGTCGGGGAGGACTGAAGCTTTCTTT
>.|TRBJ2-3|TRBV14|.
CASSQGGLTDTQYF
TGTGCCAGCAGCCAAGGCGGACTCACAGATACGCAGTATTTT
>.|TRBJ2-1|TRBV9|.
CASSVVGGREGHEQFF
TGTGCCAGCAGCGTAGTCGGGGGCAGGGAAGGACATGAGCAGTTCTTC
>once|TRBJ2-7|TRBV11-2|TRBD2
CASSYTWTSGGAKFYEQYF
TGTGCCAGCAGCTATACCTGGACTAGCGGGGGGGCGAAATTCTACGAGCAGTACTTC
>.|TRBJ1-1|TRBV6-4|TRBD1
CASRAQGAVNTEAFF
TGTGCCAGCAGGGCTCAGGGGGCCGTCAACACTGAAGCTTTCTTT
>.|TRBJ1-1|TRBV24-1|.
CATSDSRQGGSEAFF
TGTGCCACCAGTGATTCACGGCAGGGCGGATCTGAAGCTTTCTTT
>.|TRBJ2-2|TRBV9|.
CASSVRPRAGELFF
TGTGCCAGCAGCGTACGCCCCAGGGCCGGGGAGCTGTTTTTT
>.|TRBJ1-1|TRBV18|TRBD1
CASSPVPGTGVRAFF
TGTGCCAGCTCACCAGTACCAGGGACAGGGGTACGAGCTTTCTTT
>.|TRBJ1-2|TRBV11-2|.
CASSPWTDINYGYTF
TGTGCCAGCAGCCCCTGGACAGATATTAACTATGGCTACACCTTC